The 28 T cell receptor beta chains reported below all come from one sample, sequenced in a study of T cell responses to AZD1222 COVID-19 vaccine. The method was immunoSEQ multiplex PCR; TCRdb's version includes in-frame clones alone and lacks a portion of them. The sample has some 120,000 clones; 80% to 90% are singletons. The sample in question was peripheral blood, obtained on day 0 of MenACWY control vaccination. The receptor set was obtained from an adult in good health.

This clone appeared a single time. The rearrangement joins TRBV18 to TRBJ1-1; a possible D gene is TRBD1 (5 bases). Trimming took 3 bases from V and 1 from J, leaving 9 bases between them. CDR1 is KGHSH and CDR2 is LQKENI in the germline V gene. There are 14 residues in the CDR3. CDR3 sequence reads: CASSPVGTNTEAFF. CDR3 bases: TGTGCCAGCTCACCGGTAGGGACGAACACTGAAGCTTTCTTT.

As DNA, the CDR3 is TGTGCCAGCACCGATGGGACAGGGTTTGACGAGCAGTACTTC. Residues: CASTDGTGFDEQYF. The chain employs TRBV25-1 and TRBJ2-7; 9 nucleotides match TRBD1. Unmatched junction bases numbered 9, after V lost 7 bases and J lost 5 bases. The CDR3 loop spans 14 amino acids. Germline V lookup: CDR1 MGHDK, CDR2 SYGVNS.

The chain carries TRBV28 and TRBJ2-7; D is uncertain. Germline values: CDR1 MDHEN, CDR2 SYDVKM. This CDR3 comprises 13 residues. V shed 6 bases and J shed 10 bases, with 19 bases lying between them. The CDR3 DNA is TGTGCCAGCAGCCCCTCCTCGGTTGGTACCCAGTACTTC. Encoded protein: CASSPSSVGTQYF.

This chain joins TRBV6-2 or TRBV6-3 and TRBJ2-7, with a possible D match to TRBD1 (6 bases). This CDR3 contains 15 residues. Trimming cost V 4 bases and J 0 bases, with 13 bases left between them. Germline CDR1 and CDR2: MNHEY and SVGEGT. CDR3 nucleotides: TGTGCCAGCAGTTCCCCGGGACATAGCTCCTACGAGCAGTACTTC. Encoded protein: CASSSPGHSSYEQYF.

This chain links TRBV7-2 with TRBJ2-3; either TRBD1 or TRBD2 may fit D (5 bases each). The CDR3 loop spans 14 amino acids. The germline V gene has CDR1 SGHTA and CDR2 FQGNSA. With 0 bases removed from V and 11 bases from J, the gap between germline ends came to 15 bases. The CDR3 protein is CASSLALRGVLQYF. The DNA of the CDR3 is TGTGCCAGCAGCTTAGCGTTAAGAGGGGTCCTGCAGTATTTT. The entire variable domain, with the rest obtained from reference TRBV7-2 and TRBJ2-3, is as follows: GAGVSQSPSNKVTEKGKDVELRCDPISGHTALYWYRQSLGQGLEFLIYFQGNSAPDKSGLPSDRFSAERTGGSVSTLTIQRTQQEDSAVYLCASSLALRGVLQYFGPGTRLTVL.

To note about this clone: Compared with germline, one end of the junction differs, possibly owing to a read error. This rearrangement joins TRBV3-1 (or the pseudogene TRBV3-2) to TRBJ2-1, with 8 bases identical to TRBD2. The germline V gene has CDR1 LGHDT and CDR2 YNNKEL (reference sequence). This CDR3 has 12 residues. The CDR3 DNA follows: TGTGCCAGCAGCCAACTCCGGGGGGGCGCGGTCTTC. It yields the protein CASSQLRGGAVF.

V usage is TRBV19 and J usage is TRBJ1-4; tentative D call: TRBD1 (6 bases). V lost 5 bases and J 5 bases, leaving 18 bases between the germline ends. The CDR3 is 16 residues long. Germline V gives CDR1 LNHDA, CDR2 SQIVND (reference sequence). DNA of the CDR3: TGTGCCAGTAGTGCCCGAACGCAGGGGACGAATGAAAAACTGTTTTTT. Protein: CASSARTQGTNEKLFF.

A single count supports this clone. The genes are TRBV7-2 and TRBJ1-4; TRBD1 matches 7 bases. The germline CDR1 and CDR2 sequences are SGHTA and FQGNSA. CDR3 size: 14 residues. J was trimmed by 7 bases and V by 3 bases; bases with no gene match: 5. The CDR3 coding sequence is TGTGCCAGCAGCTTTCAGGGGGGGCGTGAAAAACTGTTTTTT. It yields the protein CASSFQGGREKLFF.

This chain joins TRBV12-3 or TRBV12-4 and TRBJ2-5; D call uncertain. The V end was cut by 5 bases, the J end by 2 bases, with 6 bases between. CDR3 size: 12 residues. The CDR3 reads CASSLGQETQYF. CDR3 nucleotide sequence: TGTGCCAGCAGTCTGGGGCAAGAGACCCAGTACTTC.

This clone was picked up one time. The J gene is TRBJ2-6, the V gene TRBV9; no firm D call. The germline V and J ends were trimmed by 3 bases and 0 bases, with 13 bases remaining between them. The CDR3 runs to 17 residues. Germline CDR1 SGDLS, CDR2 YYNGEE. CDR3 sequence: CASSENPQSSGANVLTF. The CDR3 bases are TGTGCCAGCAGCGAAAACCCCCAGAGCTCTGGGGCCAACGTCCTGACTTTC. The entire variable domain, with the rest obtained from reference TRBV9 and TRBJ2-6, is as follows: DSGVTQTPKHLITATGQRVTLRCSPRSGDLSVYWYQQSLDQGLQFLIQYYNGEERAKGNILERFSAQQFPDLHSELNLSSLELGDSALYFCASSENPQSSGANVLTFGAGSRLTVL.

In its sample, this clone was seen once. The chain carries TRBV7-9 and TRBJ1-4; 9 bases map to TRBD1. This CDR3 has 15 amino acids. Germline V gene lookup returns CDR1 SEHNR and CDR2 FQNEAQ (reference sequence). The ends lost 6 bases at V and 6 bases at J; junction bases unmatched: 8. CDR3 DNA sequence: TGTGCCAGCAGTCTTTTCCGGGACAGGGATGAAAAACTGTTTTTT. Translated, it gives CASSLFRDRDEKLFF.

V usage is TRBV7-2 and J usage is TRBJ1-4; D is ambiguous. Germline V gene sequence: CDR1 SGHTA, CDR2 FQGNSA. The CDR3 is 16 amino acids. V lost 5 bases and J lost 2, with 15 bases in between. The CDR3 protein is CASSVWTPATNEKLFF. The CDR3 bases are TGTGCCAGCAGCGTATGGACGCCTGCGACTAATGAAAAACTGTTTTTT.

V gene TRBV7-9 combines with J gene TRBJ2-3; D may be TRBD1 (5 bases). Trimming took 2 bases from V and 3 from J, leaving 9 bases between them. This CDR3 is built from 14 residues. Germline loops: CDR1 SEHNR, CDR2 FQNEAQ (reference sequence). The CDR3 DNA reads TGTGCCAGCAGCTTACGCCAGGGAACAGATACGCAGTATTTT. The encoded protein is CASSLRQGTDTQYF.

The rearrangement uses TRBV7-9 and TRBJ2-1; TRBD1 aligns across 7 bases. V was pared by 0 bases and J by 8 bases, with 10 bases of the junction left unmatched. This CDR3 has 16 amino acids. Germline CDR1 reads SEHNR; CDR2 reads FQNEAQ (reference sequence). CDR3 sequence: CASSLAQAPTGDEQFF. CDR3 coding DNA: TGTGCCAGCAGCTTAGCGCAGGCGCCCACAGGGGATGAGCAGTTCTTC.

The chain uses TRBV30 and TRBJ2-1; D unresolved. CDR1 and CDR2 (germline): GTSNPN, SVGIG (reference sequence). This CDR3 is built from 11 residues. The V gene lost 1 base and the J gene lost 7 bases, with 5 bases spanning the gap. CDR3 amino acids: CAWSEGNEQFF. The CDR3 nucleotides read TGTGCCTGGAGTGAAGGGAATGAGCAGTTCTTC.

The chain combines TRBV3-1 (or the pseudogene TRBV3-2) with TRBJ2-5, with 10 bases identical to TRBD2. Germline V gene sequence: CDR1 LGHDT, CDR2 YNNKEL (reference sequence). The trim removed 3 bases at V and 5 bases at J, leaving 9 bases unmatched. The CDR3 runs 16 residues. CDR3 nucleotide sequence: TGTGCCAGCAGCCAGCGGACTAGCGGATTGATTGAGACCCAGTACTTC. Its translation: CASSQRTSGLIETQYF.

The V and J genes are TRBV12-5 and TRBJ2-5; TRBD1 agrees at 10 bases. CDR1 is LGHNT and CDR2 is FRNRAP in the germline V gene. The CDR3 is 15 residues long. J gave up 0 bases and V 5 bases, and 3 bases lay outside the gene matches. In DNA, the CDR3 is TGTGCTAGTGGTAGGGGACAGGGGTACCAAGAGACCCAGTACTTC. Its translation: CASGRGQGYQETQYF.

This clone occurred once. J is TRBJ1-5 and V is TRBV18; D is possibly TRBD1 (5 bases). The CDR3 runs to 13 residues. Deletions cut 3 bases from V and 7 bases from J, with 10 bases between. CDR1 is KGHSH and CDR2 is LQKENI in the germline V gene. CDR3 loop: CASSPGGGQPQHF. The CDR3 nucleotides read TGTGCCAGCTCACCGGGGGGAGGGCAGCCCCAGCATTTT. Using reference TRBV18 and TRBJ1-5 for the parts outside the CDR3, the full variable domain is NAGVMQNPRHLVRRRGQEARLRCSPMKGHSHVYWYRQLPEEGLKFMVYLQKENIIDESGMPKERFSAEFPKEGPSILRIQQVVRGDSAAYFCASSPGGGQPQHFGDGTRLSIL.

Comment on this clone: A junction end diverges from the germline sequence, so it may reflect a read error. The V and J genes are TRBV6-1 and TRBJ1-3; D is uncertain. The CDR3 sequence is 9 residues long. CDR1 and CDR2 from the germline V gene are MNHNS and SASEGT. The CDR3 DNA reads TGTGCCAGCAGCCCCCCAACCCAATTT. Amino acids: CASSPPTQF.

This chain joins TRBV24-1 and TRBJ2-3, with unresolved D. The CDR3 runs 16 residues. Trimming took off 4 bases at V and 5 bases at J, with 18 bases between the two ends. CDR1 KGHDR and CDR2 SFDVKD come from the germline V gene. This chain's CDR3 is CATSDPRGRPLDTQYF. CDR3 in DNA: TGTGCCACCAGTGACCCCCGTGGGCGGCCCCTAGATACGCAGTATTTT.

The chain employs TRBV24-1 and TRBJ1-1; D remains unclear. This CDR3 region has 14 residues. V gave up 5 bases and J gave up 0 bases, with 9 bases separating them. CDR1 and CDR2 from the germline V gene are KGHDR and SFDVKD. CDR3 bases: TGTGCCACCAGTGGGATAGGGATGAACACTGAAGCTTTCTTT. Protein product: CATSGIGMNTEAFF.

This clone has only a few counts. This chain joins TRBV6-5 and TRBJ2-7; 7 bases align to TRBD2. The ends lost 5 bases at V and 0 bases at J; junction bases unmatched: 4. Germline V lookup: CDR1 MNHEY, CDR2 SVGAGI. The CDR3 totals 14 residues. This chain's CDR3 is CASSPSGYSYEQYF. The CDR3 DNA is TGTGCCAGCAGTCCTAGCGGTTACTCCTACGAGCAGTACTTC.

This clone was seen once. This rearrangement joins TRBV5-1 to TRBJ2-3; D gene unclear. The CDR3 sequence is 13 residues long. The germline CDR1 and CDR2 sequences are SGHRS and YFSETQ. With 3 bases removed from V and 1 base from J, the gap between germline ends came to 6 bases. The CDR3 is CASSSPGTDTQYF. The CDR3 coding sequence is TGCGCCAGCAGCTCACCTGGCACAGATACGCAGTATTTT.

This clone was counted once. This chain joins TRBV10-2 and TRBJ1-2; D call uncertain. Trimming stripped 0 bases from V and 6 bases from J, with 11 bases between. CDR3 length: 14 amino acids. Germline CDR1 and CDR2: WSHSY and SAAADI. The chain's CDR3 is CASSESGRNNGYTF. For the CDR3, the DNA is TGCGCCAGCAGTGAGTCCGGCAGGAACAATGGCTACACCTTC.

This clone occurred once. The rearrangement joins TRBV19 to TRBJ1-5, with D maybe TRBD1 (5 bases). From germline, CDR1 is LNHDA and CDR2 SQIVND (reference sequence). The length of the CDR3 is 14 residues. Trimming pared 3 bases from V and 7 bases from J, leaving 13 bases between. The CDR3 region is CASSIMGVQQPQHF. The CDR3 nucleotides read TGTGCCAGTAGTATCATGGGGGTCCAACAGCCCCAGCATTTT.

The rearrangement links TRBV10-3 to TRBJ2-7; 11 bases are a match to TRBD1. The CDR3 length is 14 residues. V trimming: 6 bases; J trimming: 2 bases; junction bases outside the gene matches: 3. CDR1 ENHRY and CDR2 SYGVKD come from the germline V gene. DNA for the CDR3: TGTGCCATCAGGGGGGACAGGGGGACCTACGAGCAGTACTTC. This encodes CAIRGDRGTYEQYF.

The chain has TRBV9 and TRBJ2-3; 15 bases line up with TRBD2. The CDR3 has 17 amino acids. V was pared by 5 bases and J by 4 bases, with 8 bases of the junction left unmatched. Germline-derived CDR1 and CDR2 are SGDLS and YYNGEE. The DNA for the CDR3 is TGTGCCAGCAGTCCTGGGGGACTAGCGGGGGGACCAGATACGCAGTATTTT. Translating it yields CASSPGGLAGGPDTQYF.

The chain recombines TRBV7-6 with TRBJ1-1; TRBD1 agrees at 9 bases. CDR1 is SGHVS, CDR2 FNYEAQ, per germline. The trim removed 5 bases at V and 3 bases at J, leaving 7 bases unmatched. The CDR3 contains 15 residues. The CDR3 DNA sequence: TGTGCCAGCAGCCCCCACAGGGGGCGTGACACTGAAGCTTTCTTT. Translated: CASSPHRGRDTEAFF.